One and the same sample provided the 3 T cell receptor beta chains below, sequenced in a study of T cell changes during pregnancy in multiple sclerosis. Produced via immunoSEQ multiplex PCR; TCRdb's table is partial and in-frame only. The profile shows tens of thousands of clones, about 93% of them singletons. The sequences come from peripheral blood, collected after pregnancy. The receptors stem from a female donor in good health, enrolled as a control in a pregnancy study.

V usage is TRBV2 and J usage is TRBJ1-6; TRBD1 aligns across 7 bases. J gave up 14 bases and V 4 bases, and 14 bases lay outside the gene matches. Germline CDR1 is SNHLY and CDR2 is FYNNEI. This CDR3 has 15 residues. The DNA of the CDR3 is TGTGCCAGCAGTGGGGAGACAGGGCCTTTCCGGGCCCTCCACTTT. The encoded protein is CASSGETGPFRALHF.

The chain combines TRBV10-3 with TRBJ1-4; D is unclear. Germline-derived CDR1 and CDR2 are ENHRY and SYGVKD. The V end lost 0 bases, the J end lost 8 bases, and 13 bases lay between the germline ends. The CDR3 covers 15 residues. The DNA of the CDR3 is TGTGCCATCAGTGAGTCTTTCGCCGGAGGCGAAAAACTGTTTTTT. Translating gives CAISESFAGGEKLFF.

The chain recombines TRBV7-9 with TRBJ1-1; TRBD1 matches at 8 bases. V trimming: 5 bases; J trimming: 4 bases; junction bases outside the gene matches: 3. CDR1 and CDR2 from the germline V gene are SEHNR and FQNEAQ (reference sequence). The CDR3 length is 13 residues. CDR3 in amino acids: CASSTDRVTEAFF. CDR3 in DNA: TGTGCCAGCAGCACGGACAGGGTCACTGAAGCTTTCTTT.